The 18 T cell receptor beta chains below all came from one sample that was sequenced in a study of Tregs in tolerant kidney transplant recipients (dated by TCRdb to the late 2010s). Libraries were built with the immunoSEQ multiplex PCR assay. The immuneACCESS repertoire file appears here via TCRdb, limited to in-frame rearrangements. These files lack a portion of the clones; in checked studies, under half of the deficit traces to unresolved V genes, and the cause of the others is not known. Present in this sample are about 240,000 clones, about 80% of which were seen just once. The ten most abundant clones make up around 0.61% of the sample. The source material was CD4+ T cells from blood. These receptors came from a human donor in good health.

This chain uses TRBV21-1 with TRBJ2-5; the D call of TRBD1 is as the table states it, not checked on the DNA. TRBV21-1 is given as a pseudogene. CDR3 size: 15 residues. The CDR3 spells CASSKEWDTEETQYF. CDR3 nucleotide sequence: TGTGCCAGCAGCAAAGAATGGGACACGGAAGAGACCCAGTACTTC.

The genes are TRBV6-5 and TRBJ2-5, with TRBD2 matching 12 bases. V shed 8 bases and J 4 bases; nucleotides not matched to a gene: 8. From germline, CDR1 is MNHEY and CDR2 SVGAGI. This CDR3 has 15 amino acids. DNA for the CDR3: TGTGCCAGCCAGCTAGCGGGAGGGGTACCAGAGACCCAGTACTTC. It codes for CASQLAGGVPETQYF.

In nucleotides, the CDR3 is TGCGCCAGCAGCTCCGGACAGGCCCATCCTCTCGGCTACACCTTC. This translates into CASSSGQAHPLGYTF. The chain is built from TRBV5-1 and TRBJ1-2; TRBD1 aligns across 7 bases. There are 15 residues in the CDR3. Looked up from germline, CDR1 is SGHRS and CDR2 is YFSETQ. The trim removed 3 bases at V and 8 bases at J, leaving 13 bases unmatched.

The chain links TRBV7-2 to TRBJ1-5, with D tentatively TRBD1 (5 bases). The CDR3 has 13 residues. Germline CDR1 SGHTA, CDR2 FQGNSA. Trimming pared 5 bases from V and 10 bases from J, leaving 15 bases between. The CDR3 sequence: CASSPGRDDPQHF. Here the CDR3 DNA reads TGTGCCAGCAGCCCGGGACGCGACGACCCCCAGCATTTT.

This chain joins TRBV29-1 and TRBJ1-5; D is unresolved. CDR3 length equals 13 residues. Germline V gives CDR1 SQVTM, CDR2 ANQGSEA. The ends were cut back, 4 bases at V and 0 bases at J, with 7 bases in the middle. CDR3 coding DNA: TGCAGCGTTGGGGGTTATAGCAATCAGCCCCAGCATTTT. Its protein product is CSVGGYSNQPQHF.

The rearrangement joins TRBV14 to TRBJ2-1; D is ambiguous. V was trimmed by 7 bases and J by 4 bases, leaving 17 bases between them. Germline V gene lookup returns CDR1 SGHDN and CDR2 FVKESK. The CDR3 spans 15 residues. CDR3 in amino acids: CASNLWIPSYNEQFF. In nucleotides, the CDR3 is TGTGCCAGCAATCTCTGGATCCCGTCTTACAATGAGCAGTTCTTC.

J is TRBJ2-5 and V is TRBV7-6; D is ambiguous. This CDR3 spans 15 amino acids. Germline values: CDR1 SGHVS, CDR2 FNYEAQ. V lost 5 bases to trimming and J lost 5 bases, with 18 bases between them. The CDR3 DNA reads TGTGCCAGCAGCCCGCTGGGGATTTCCCCGGAGACCCAGTACTTC. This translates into CASSPLGISPETQYF.

The CDR3 loop is CAWSIQGSQPQHF. As DNA, the CDR3 is TGTGCCTGGAGTATACAGGGCTCTCAGCCCCAGCATTTT. The chain combines TRBV30 with TRBJ1-5; a possible D gene is TRBD1 (6 bases). V lost 2 bases to trimming and J lost 6 bases, with 11 bases between them. Germline values: CDR1 GTSNPN, CDR2 SVGIG (reference sequence). The CDR3 sequence is 13 residues long.

CDR3 loop: CASSIRTSGVYEQYF. In DNA, the CDR3 is TGTGCCAGTAGTATAAGGACTAGCGGGGTCTACGAGCAGTACTTC. The gene calls are TRBV19 and TRBJ2-7; 12 nucleotides match TRBD2. The V gene's germline CDR1 is LNHDA and CDR2 SQIVND (reference sequence). V lost 2 bases and J lost 3; bases outside the gene matches: 2. This CDR3 is 15 amino acids long.

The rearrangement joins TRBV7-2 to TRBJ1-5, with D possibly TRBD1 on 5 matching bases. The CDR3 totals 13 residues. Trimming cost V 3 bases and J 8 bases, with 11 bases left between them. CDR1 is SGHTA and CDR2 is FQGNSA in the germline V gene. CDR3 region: CASSFSLREPQHF. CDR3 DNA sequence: TGTGCCAGCAGCTTCAGTCTCAGGGAGCCCCAGCATTTT.

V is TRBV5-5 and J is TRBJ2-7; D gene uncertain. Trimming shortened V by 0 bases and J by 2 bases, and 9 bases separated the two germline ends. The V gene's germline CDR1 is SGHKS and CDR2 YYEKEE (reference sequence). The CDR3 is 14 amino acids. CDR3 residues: CASSLGVGPYEQYF. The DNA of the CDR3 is TGTGCCAGCAGCTTGGGCGTCGGGCCCTACGAGCAGTACTTC.

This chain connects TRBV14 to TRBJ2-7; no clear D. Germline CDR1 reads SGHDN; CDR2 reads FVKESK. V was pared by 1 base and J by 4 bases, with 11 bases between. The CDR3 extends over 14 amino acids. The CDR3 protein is CASSQALGWYEQYF. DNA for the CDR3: TGTGCCAGCAGCCAAGCCCTGGGGTGGTACGAGCAGTACTTC.

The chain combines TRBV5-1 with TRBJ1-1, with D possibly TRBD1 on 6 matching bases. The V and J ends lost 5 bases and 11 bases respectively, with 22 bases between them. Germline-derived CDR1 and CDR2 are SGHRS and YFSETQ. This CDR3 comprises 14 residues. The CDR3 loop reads CASRRSGRDIVAFF. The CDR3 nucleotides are TGCGCCAGCAGGAGGTCCGGGCGGGACATCGTGGCTTTCTTT.

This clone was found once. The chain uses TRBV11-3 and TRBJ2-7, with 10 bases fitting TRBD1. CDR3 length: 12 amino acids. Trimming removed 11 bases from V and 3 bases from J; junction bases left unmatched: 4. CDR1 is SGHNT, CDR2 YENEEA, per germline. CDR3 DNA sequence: TGTGCCTCCCGGGACAGGGGCTACGAGCAGTACTTC. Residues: CASRDRGYEQYF.

The CDR3 nucleotides are TGTGCCAGCTCTCCGGGAGCCTCCTACGAGCAGTACTTC. Protein: CASSPGASYEQYF. The rearrangement joins TRBV6-5 to TRBJ2-7; D perhaps matches TRBD2 (6 bases). The CDR3 contains 13 residues. V was clipped by 8 bases and J by 0 bases, with 11 bases between them. Germline CDR1 MNHEY, CDR2 SVGAGI.

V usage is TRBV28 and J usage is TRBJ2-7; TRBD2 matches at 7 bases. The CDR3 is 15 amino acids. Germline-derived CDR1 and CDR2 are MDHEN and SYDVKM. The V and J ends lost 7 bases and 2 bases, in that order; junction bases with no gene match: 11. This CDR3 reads CASTPPGGGTYEQYF. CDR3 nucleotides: TGTGCCAGCACCCCGCCGGGCGGGGGAACCTACGAGCAGTACTTC.

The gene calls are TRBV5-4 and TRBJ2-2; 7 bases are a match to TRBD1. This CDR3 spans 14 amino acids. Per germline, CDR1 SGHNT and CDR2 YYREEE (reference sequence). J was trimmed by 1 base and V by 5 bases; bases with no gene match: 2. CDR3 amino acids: CASRRTGNTGELFF. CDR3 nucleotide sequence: TGTGCCAGCAGGCGGACAGGGAACACCGGGGAGCTGTTTTTT.

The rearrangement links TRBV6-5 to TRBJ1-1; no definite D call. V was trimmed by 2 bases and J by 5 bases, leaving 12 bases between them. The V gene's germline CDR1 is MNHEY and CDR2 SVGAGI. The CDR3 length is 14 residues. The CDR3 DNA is TGTGCCAGCAGTTACGCGGACGGACGAACTGAAGCTTTCTTT. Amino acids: CASSYADGRTEAFF.